This T cell receptor beta chain was sequenced during a study of blood T cell repertoires in COVID-19. A single count supports this clone. V gave up 8 bases and J gave up 3 bases, with 16 bases separating them. From germline, CDR1 is MDHEN and CDR2 SYDVKM. This CDR3 region has 14 residues. In the study's own analysis: From reference gene primer amplification, estimates of nucleated cell counts were derived. The data were produced by immunoSEQ multiplex PCR, yet TCRdb's version contains in-frame clones alone and is incomplete. The DNA was the basis for D and trimming; V, J and clone size are from that table. The sample lists 150,000 to 200,000 clones, approximately 85% occurring once.

The sequenced sample consisted of peripheral blood. This chain links TRBV28 with TRBJ1-1; perhaps TRBD1 as D (5 bases). This TCR was recovered from a woman in her fifties or sixties with acute or convalescent COVID-19. CDR3 bases: TGTGCCAGCTGCCCCGGTGGGGGGTACACTGAAGCTTTCTTT. Translated, it gives CASCPGGGYTEAFF.